This T cell receptor (beta chain) was sequenced during a study of blood T cell repertoires in COVID-19. Study details: T cells, B-cell-depleted T cells, or PBMCs provided the cDNA or gDNA that served as material.

TCRdb's table, derived via immunoSEQ multiplex PCR, lists solely in-frame clones and lacks some. The sample gives more than 300,000 clones, 80% to 90% of which show up once; over 9.5% is in the top ten. The Seattle patients joined while their infection was active and were tracked longitudinally afterward. Trimming cost V 3 bases and J 0 bases, with 7 bases left between them. The CDR3 loop spans 14 amino acids. The germline CDR1 and CDR2 sequences are MDHEN and SYDVKM. Sequenced sample: peripheral blood. This sequence originates from a woman in her twenties or thirties with COVID-19, enrolled during active disease. The chain is built from TRBV28 and TRBJ2-3; perhaps TRBD2 as D (6 bases). CDR3 protein: CASSLGTSTDTQYF. For the CDR3, the DNA is TGTGCCAGCAGTTTGGGGACTAGCACAGATACGCAGTATTTT. The whole variable domain, remainder taken from reference TRBV28 and TRBJ2-3, is DVKVTQSSRYLVKRTGEKVFLECVQDMDHENMFWYRQDPGLGLRLIYFSYDVKMKEKGDIPEGYSVSREKKERFSLILESASTNQTSMYLCASSLGTSTDTQYFGPGTRLTVL.